The next 2 T cell receptor beta chains were all read from a single sample in a study of blood T cell repertoires in COVID-19. Measured with immunoSEQ multiplex PCR; TCRdb has only the in-frame clones, and not every one. The sample lists about 170,000 clones; roughly 85% were seen once. Sequencing was done on a sample of PBMCs or T cells enriched from blood (not recorded which). These receptors were collected from a woman aged 45-59 years who had recovered from COVID-19.

This clone was seen just once. The chain uses TRBV4-1 and TRBJ1-1; D call uncertain. The CDR3 length is 12 residues. Germline assignment: CDR1 MGHRA and CDR2 YSYEKL. Trimming stripped 1 base from V and 11 bases from J, with 11 bases between. DNA of the CDR3: TGCGCCAGCAGCCAAGGGGCATCGGGGGCTTTCTTT. Protein: CASSQGASGAFF.

The J gene is TRBJ1-5, the V gene TRBV19, with TRBD1 identical over 7 bases. Germline V gene lookup returns CDR1 LNHDA and CDR2 SQIVND (reference sequence). J lost 4 bases, V lost 8 bases, and 2 bases had no gene match. This CDR3 comprises 12 residues. CDR3: CASGQDNQPQHF. The CDR3 DNA follows: TGTGCCAGTGGACAGGATAATCAGCCCCAGCATTTT. Full variable domain (remainder filled in from reference TRBV19 and TRBJ1-5): DGGITQSPKYLFRKEGQNVTLSCEQNLNHDAMYWYRQDPGQGLRLIYYSQIVNDFQKGDIAEGYSVSREKKESFPLTVTSAQKNPTAFYLCASGQDNQPQHFGDGTRLSIL.